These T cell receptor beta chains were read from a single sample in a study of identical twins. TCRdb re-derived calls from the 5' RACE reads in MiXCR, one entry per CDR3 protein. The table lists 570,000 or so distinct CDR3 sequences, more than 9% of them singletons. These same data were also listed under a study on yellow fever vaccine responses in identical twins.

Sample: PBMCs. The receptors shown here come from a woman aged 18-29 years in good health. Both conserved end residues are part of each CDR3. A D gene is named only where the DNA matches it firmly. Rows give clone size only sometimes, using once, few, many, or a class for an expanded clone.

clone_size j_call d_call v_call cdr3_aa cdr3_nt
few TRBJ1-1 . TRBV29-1 CSVDPSLNTEAFF TGCAGCGTTGATCCGAGTTTGAACACTGAAGCTTTCTTT
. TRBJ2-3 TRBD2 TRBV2 CASTYSGTRVDTQYF TGTGCCAGCACATATAGCGGGACCCGGGTAGATACGCAGTATTTT
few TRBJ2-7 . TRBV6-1 CASSEEGQIFSYEQYF TGTGCCAGCAGTGAAGAGGGACAAATTTTCTCCTACGAGCAGTACTTC
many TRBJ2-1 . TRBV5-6 CASSPGTSGYQFF TGTGCCAGCAGCCCCGGGACAAGTGGGTATCAGTTCTTC
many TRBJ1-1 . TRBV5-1 CASSLQAFGTEAFF TGCGCCAGCAGCTTACAGGCTTTTGGGACTGAAGCTTTCTTT
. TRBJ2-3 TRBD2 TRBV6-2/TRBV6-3 CASNLAGTDTQYF TGTGCCAGCAACCTAGCGGGAACAGATACGCAGTATTTT
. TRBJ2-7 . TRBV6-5 CASSYQGGSSYEQYF TGTGCCAGCAGTTACCAGGGGGGGAGCTCCTACGAGCAGTACTTC
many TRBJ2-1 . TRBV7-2 CASSLAGGEQFF TGTGCCAGCAGCTTAGCGGGTGGTGAGCAGTTCTTC
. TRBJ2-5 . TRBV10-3 CAISESKVSQETQYF TGTGCCATCAGTGAGTCGAAGGTCAGCCAAGAGACCCAGTACTTC
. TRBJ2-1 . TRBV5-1 CASSLRLAPGDNEQFF TGCGCCAGCAGCTTGAGGTTGGCACCCGGGGACAATGAGCAGTTCTTC